The 10 T cell receptor beta chains below all came from one sample that was sequenced in a study of technical replicates of blood from a handful of donors. The repertoire was sequenced with immunoSEQ multiplex PCR; TCRdb's copy has only in-frame clones and lacks some. The profile covers more than 65,000 clones, with 85% to 95% appearing a single time and 0.41% taken by the ten largest. Sequences were obtained from T cells isolated from PBMCs. These receptors all come from a human donor in good health.

CDR3 coding DNA: TGTGCCACCAGCAGTCCAACAGGGGAGCAGTTCTTC. Translation gives CATSSPTGEQFF. The chain combines TRBV15 with TRBJ2-1, with a possible D match to TRBD1 (6 bases). The CDR3 runs 12 residues. CDR1 LNHNV and CDR2 YYDKDF come from the germline V gene (reference sequence). V was pared by 3 bases and J by 10 bases, with 10 bases between.

The chain has TRBV11-2 and TRBJ1-1, with D unclear. The CDR3 totals 12 residues. The germline gives CDR1 SGHAT, CDR2 FQNNGV. Between the trimmed V and J ends, which lost 5 bases and 7 bases, there was a span of 11 bases. DNA of the CDR3: TGTGCCAGCAGCCCCCAAAGCCGTGAAGCTTTCTTT. Residues: CASSPQSREAFF.

V usage is TRBV2 and J usage is TRBJ2-7, with 7 bases fitting TRBD1. Germline trimming cut 1 base from V and 6 bases from J; bases unmatched to any gene: 18. The CDR3 consists of 18 residues. The germline V gene encodes CDR1 SNHLY and CDR2 FYNNEI. The CDR3 is CASSEVYPPGQILSEQYF. The CDR3 DNA follows: TGTGCCAGCAGTGAAGTATATCCACCGGGACAGATCCTTTCCGAGCAGTACTTC.

The chain joins TRBV6-5 to TRBJ2-3; D is possibly TRBD2 (5 bases). Germline V lookup: CDR1 MNHEY, CDR2 SVGAGI. The CDR3 runs to 13 residues. V lost 6 bases and J lost 4, with 11 bases in between. DNA for the CDR3: TGTGCCAGCAGGATCAATAGCGCAGATACGCAGTATTTT. Residues: CASRINSADTQYF.

The genes are TRBV6-5 and TRBJ1-5; D is unresolved. Germline CDR1 is MNHEY and CDR2 is SVGAGI. Between the trimmed V and J ends, which lost 5 bases and 2 bases, there was a span of 10 bases. The CDR3 loop spans 14 amino acids. Here the CDR3 DNA reads TGTGCCAGCAGTCCTGAGATGGGCAATCAGCCCCAGCATTTT. Translation gives CASSPEMGNQPQHF.

J is TRBJ2-1 and V is TRBV14; TRBD2 matches 9 bases. The CDR3 length is 16 residues. Trimming took 4 bases from V and 7 from J; bases not matched to a gene: 11. Germline-derived CDR1 and CDR2 are SGHDN and FVKESK. The CDR3 nucleotides are TGTGCCAGCAGCCCTCTAGCGGGACCCTTATGGAATGAGCAGTTCTTC. It translates to CASSPLAGPLWNEQFF.

The sample holds one count of this clone. The genes are TRBV7-2 and TRBJ1-2; D uncertain. This CDR3 has 13 residues. The V gene's germline CDR1 is SGHTA and CDR2 FQGNSA. Trimming cost V 1 base and J 6 bases, with 9 bases left between them. The CDR3 DNA sequence: TGTGCCAGCAGCTTAGTTAACGGGGATGGCTACACCTTC. As protein: CASSLVNGDGYTF.

The chain links TRBV29-1 to TRBJ2-3; 10 bases line up with TRBD2. Germline-derived CDR1 and CDR2 are SQVTM and ANQGSEA. The V gene end was trimmed by 5 bases and the J gene end by 4 bases; junction bases not matched to a gene: 12. The CDR3 has 16 amino acids. The CDR3 sequence: CSVSELAGVLADTQYF. CDR3 nucleotides: TGCAGCGTTTCGGAGCTAGCGGGAGTTTTAGCAGATACGCAGTATTTT.

The rearrangement joins TRBV5-4 to TRBJ2-1; D is uncertain. CDR1 and CDR2 from the germline V gene are SGHNT and YYREEE (reference sequence). The CDR3 has 12 residues. Trimming removed 0 bases from V and 10 bases from J, with 8 bases in between. The CDR3 loop reads CASSLGPREQFF. CDR3 bases: TGTGCCAGCAGCTTGGGCCCTCGGGAGCAGTTCTTC.

The V gene is TRBV15, the J gene TRBJ1-2; a weak D match, TRBD1 (5 bases). The V end lost 5 bases, the J end lost 2 bases, and 15 bases lay between the germline ends. Germline values: CDR1 LNHNV, CDR2 YYDKDF (reference sequence). CDR3 length: 15 residues. The CDR3 sequence: CATSEGRGLNYGYTF. The CDR3 DNA is TGTGCCACCAGCGAAGGGAGGGGCTTGAACTATGGCTACACCTTC.